A selection of T cell receptor beta chains follows, all from one sample in a study of cytomegalovirus exposure and HLA in healthy donors. Some clones are missing from TCRdb's copy, which holds only in-frame ones; the method was immunoSEQ multiplex PCR. The data contain about 120,000 clones, roughly 9% of them singletons. Sequencing was carried out using PBMCs. The receptors were gathered from a woman aged 40 to 50 in good health and CMV-seropositive. Each CDR3 is given with its conserved first and last residue. D genes are given only for firm matches. Rows may omit the clone size; those that give it use once, few, many or a size class.

cdr3_aa cdr3_nt v_call d_call j_call clone_size
CASSLAEELSGQYF TGCGCCAGCAGCTTGGCCGAGGAGCTCTCGGGGCAGTACTTC TRBV5-1 - TRBJ2-7 few
CASSVDRQGNTDTQYF TGTGCCAGCAGCGTAGATAGACAGGGGAACACAGATACGCAGTATTTT TRBV9 TRBD1 TRBJ2-3 -
CATSRDGTGGYNEQFF TGTGCCACCAGCAGAGATGGGACGGGGGGGTACAATGAGCAGTTCTTC TRBV15 TRBD2 TRBJ2-1 -
CASSFVAEAFF TGTGCCAGCAGTTTCGTCGCTGAAGCTTTCTTT TRBV2 - TRBJ1-1 -
CASAPLGQGRYEQFF TGTGCCAGCGCACCTTTGGGACAGGGGAGGTATGAGCAGTTCTTC TRBV6-4 TRBD1 TRBJ2-1 -
CASSLGTPTGAGANVLTF TGTGCCAGCAGCTTAGGGACCCCGACAGGGGCTGGGGCCAACGTCCTGACTTTC TRBV11-3 TRBD1 TRBJ2-6 -
CAIRQGANTEAFF TGTGCCATCAGGCAGGGGGCGAACACTGAAGCTTTCTTT TRBV10-3 TRBD1 TRBJ1-1 -
CAISESEGSYTEAFF TGTGCCATCAGTGAGTCGGAGGGCAGCTACACTGAAGCTTTCTTT TRBV10-3 - TRBJ1-1 -
CASSWGQGEDEQYF TGTGCCAGCAGCTGGGGACAGGGGGAGGACGAGCAGTACTTC TRBV6-5 TRBD1 TRBJ2-7 -
CASSPGLAGGEQFF TGCGCCAGCAGCCCGGGACTAGCGGGGGGTGAGCAGTTCTTC TRBV5-1 TRBD2 TRBJ2-1 few
CASTTVFSGNTIYF TGTGCCAGCACCACAGTTTTTTCTGGAAACACCATATATTTT TRBV6-1 - TRBJ1-3 -
CASSVGAGFGSYYEQYF TGTGCCAGCAGTGTTGGGGCAGGATTCGGGTCCTACTACGAGCAGTACTTC TRBV2 - TRBJ2-7 few
CASKGGDFQNTEAFF TGTGCCTCCAAAGGGGGTGACTTTCAGAACACTGAAGCTTTCTTT TRBV19 - TRBJ1-1 -
CASSQPGQRNTIYF TGCGCCAGCAGCCAACCGGGACAGAGAAACACCATATATTTT TRBV4-1 TRBD1 TRBJ1-3 -
CASSAGLAGYTDTQYF TGTGCCAGCAGCGCGGGACTAGCGGGGTACACAGATACGCAGTATTTT TRBV5-6 TRBD2 TRBJ2-3 -
CASSPGQGLGPQHF TGTGCCAGTAGTCCGGGACAGGGTTTAGGGCCCCAGCATTTT TRBV19 TRBD1 TRBJ1-5 -
CASSLDGGFYEQYF TGTGCCAGCAGCTTGGATGGAGGGTTTTACGAGCAGTACTTC TRBV5-5 - TRBJ2-7 -
CASRPGSRGNEKLFF TGCGCCAGCAGACCAGGTTCCAGGGGTAATGAAAAACTGTTTTTT TRBV5-1 - TRBJ1-4 -
CASSLGAGETDTQYF TGCGCCAGCAGCTTGGGAGCGGGGGAGACAGATACGCAGTATTTT TRBV5-1 TRBD2 TRBJ2-3 -
CSVGTSGFNEQFF TGCAGCGTTGGGACTAGCGGGTTTAATGAGCAGTTCTTC TRBV29-1 TRBD2 TRBJ2-1 -
CASSPDRGLTGNTIYF TGTGCCAGCAGCCCGGACAGGGGCTTAACTGGAAACACCATATATTTT TRBV5-6 TRBD1 TRBJ1-3 -
CAWRSFKAPYEQYF TGTGCCTGGAGGAGTTTCAAAGCTCCCTACGAGCAGTACTTC TRBV30 - TRBJ2-7 few
CASRDKSWGTQYF TGTGCCAGCCGGGACAAATCCTGGGGGACCCAGTACTTC TRBV7-9 - TRBJ2-5 -
CAISSRGGGDSDNEQFF TGTGCCATCAGTTCGCGCGGCGGGGGGGACAGTGACAATGAGCAGTTCTTC TRBV10-3 TRBD2 TRBJ2-1 -
CASSPTGGGQQFF TGTGCCAGCAGCCCGACAGGGGGCGGCCAGCAGTTCTTC TRBV11-2 TRBD1 TRBJ2-1 few
CASSIQGTTYEQYF TGTGCCAGCAGTATACAGGGGACCACCTACGAGCAGTACTTC TRBV5-4 TRBD1 TRBJ2-7 -
CASSMDGRGETQYF TGTGCCAGTAGTATGGACGGTCGGGGAGAGACCCAGTACTTC TRBV19 - TRBJ2-5 few
CASSGPGQGPGEQYF TGTGCCAGCAGCGGGCCGGGACAGGGACCGGGTGAGCAGTACTTC TRBV5-4 TRBD1 TRBJ2-7 few
CASSKLAGGSYEQYF TGTGCCAGCAGCAAACTAGCGGGGGGCTCCTACGAGCAGTACTTC TRBV7-8 TRBD2 TRBJ2-7 few
CASSERVGRGEKLFF TGTGCCAGCAGTGAGCGGGTAGGGAGAGGCGAAAAACTGTTTTTT TRBV6-1 - TRBJ1-4 -
CASSVYRGFNTGELFF TGTGCCAGTAGTGTTTACAGGGGCTTCAACACCGGGGAGCTGTTTTTT TRBV19 TRBD1 TRBJ2-2 few
CASIIGTVTDTQYF TGTGCCAGCATTATCGGGACAGTCACAGATACGCAGTATTTT TRBV2 TRBD1 TRBJ2-3 -
CASHPGGRSYNSPLHF TGTGCCAGCCATCCGGGGGGGCGCTCCTATAATTCACCCCTCCACTTT TRBV28 - TRBJ1-6 few
CASSPRKRAYEQYF TGTGCCAGCAGTCCTCGAAAGCGGGCCTACGAGCAGTACTTC TRBV6-5 - TRBJ2-7 -
CASSLEGLGFVYEQYF TGTGCCAGCAGCTTAGAGGGGTTGGGGTTCGTCTACGAGCAGTACTTC TRBV7-9 - TRBJ2-7 -
CAWSGQGYEQYF TGTGCCTGGAGTGGGCAGGGCTACGAGCAGTACTTC TRBV30 - TRBJ2-7 few
CASSLVDVDGGQPQHF TGTGCCAGCAGCTTAGTGGACGTCGACGGGGGTCAGCCCCAGCATTTT TRBV7-2 - TRBJ1-5 -
CASSMGHLQETQYF TGTGCCAGTAGTATGGGACACCTCCAAGAGACCCAGTACTTC TRBV19 - TRBJ2-5 -
CASSARTSGGFTYEQYF TGCGCCAGCAGCGCCCGGACTAGCGGGGGGTTTACCTACGAGCAGTACTTC TRBV4-1 TRBD2 TRBJ2-7 -
CASSEGQGADTQYF TGTGCCAGCAGTGAAGGACAGGGGGCAGATACGCAGTATTTT TRBV6-1 TRBD1 TRBJ2-3 -
CASSKPGQGGKAFF TGTGCCAGCAGTAAACCGGGACAGGGTGGGAAAGCTTTCTTT TRBV28 TRBD1 TRBJ1-1 -
CASSYPSGGAFEQFF TGTGCCAGCAGTTACCCCAGCGGGGGGGCCTTTGAGCAGTTCTTC TRBV6-5 TRBD2 TRBJ2-1 few
CASSQTDNSPLHF TGTGCCAGCAGCCAAACTGATAATTCACCCCTCCACTTT TRBV14 - TRBJ1-6 -
CASSQMTSGGVSSYEQYF TGCGCCAGCAGCCAAATGACTAGCGGGGGGGTCTCCTCCTACGAGCAGTACTTC TRBV4-1 TRBD2 TRBJ2-7 -
CSVDLLPVRGYYGYTF TGCAGCGTTGACCTACTGCCGGTCCGGGGTTACTATGGCTACACCTTC TRBV29-1 - TRBJ1-2 -
CASSSDRYNEQFF TGTGCCAGCAGCTCAGACAGGTACAATGAGCAGTTCTTC TRBV7-3 - TRBJ2-1 few
CASSPGQGGWNEQYF TGTGCCAGCAGCCCCGGACAGGGGGGATGGAACGAGCAGTACTTC TRBV13 TRBD1 TRBJ2-7 -
CASGQSWSGYTF TGTGCCAGCGGACAGTCCTGGAGTGGCTACACCTTC TRBV6-1 - TRBJ1-2 few
CASSPPGTPVAGELFF TGTGCCAGCTCACCTCCAGGGACTCCCGTCGCCGGGGAGCTGTTTTTT TRBV18 - TRBJ2-2 -
CASSPKSRGSSYEQYF TGTGCCAGCAGTCCTAAATCCCGGGGGAGCTCCTACGAGCAGTACTTC TRBV27 - TRBJ2-7 few
CASSLAQGGDTEAFF TGCGCCAGCAGCTTGGCTCAGGGAGGGGACACTGAAGCTTTCTTT TRBV5-1 - TRBJ1-1 -
CASSKGTVGGETQYF TGTGCCAGCAGCAAAGGGACAGTTGGCGGAGAGACCCAGTACTTC TRBV2 TRBD1 TRBJ2-5 -
CASSEGTGWDTQYF TGTGCCAGCAGCGAAGGGACAGGGTGGGATACGCAGTATTTT TRBV6-1 TRBD1 TRBJ2-3 -
CASSEKYGTGAYEQYF TGTGCCAGCAGTGAAAAGTACGGGACAGGTGCCTACGAGCAGTACTTC TRBV6-1 TRBD1 TRBJ2-7 medium-sized
CASSPTQGAVSGNTIYF TGTGCCAGCAGTCCAACTCAGGGGGCAGTTTCTGGAAACACCATATATTTT TRBV28 TRBD1 TRBJ1-3 few